This TCR beta chain was captured in a study of blood T cell repertoires in COVID-19. About the study: The samples span acute and convalescent COVID-19 from the United States, Italy and Spain. T cells, B-cell-depleted T cells, or PBMCs provided the cDNA or gDNA that served as material.

The ends were cut back, 5 bases at V and 1 base at J, with 14 bases in the middle. CDR1 and CDR2 from the germline V gene are SEHNR and FQNEAQ (reference sequence). This CDR3 comprises 15 residues. Source study methods: Reference gene primer amplification gave nucleated cell count estimates. Clones were read by immunoSEQ multiplex PCR, and TCRdb kept only the in-frame ones, dropping some. Clonal size and the V and J genes are those of that table, whereas D and trimming came from the DNA. The data show over 110,000 clones, 80% to 90% seen once. The sample taken for sequencing was peripheral blood. The receptor was derived from a woman aged 45-60 years with acute or convalescent COVID-19. This chain uses TRBV7-9 with TRBJ1-1; D is uncertain. As DNA, the CDR3 is TGTGCCAGCAGCGCACTAGGGAGGCAGAACACTGAAGCTTTCTTT. This encodes CASSALGRQNTEAFF. Variable domain in full (rest from reference TRBV7-9 and TRBJ1-1): DTGVSQNPRHKITKRGQNVTFRCDPISEHNRLYWYRQTLGQGPEFLTYFQNEAQLEKSRLLSDRFSAERPKGSFSTLEIQRTEQGDSAMYLCASSALGRQNTEAFFGQGTRLTVV.